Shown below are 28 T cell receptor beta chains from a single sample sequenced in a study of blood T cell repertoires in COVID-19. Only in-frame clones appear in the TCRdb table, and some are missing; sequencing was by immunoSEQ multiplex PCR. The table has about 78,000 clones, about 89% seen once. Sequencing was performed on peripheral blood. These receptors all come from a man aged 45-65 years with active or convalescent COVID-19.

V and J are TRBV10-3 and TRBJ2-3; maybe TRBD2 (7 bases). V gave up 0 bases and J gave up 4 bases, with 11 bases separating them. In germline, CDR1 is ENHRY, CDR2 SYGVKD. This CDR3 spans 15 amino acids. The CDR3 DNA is TGTGCCATCAGTGAGTCTGTGGGGGGGCCAGATACGCAGTATTTT. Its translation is CAISESVGGPDTQYF.

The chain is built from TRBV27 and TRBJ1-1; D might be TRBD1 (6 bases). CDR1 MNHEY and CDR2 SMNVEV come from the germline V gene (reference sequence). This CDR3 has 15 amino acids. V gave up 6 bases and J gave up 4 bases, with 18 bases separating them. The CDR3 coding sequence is TGTGCCAGCAGCCGGAGGGGGGGGGCAACCACTGAAGCTTTCTTT. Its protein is CASSRRGGATTEAFF.

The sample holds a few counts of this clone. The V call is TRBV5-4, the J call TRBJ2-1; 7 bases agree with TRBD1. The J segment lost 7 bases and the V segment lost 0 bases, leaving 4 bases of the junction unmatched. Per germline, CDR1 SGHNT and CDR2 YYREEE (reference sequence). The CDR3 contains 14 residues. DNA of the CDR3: TGTGCCAGCAGCTTGGCGGCAGGGGGAAATGAGCAGTTCTTC. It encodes CASSLAAGGNEQFF.

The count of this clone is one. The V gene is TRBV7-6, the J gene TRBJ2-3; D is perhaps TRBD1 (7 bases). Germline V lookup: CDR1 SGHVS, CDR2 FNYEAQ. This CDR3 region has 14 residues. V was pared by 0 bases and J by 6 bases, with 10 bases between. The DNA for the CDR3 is TGTGCCAGCAGCTTAGCGACAGGGAGGGATACGCAGTATTTT. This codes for CASSLATGRDTQYF.

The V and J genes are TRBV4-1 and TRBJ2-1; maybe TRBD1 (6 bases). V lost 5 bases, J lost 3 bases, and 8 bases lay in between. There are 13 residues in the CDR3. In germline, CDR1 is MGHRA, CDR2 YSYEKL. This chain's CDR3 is CASSATGYNEQFF. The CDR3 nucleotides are TGCGCCAGCAGCGCGACAGGCTACAATGAGCAGTTCTTC.

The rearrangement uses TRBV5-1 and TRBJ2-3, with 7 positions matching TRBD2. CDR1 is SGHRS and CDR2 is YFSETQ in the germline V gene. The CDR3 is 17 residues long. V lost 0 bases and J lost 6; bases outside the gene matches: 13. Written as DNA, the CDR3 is TGCGCCAGCAGCTTGGCAAGCGGGGCACCCACATCCGATACGCAGTATTTT. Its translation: CASSLASGAPTSDTQYF.

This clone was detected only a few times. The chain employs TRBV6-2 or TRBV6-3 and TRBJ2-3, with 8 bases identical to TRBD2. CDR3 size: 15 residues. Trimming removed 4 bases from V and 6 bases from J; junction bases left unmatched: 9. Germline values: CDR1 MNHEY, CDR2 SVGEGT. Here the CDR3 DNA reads TGTGCCAGCAGTTCCGGACTAGCCTGGGTTGATACGCAGTATTTT. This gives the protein CASSSGLAWVDTQYF.

CDR3 DNA sequence: TGTGCCAGCAGCCAAGGACAGGGAACAGATACGCAGTATTTT. Its translation is CASSQGQGTDTQYF. This rearrangement joins TRBV7-2 to TRBJ2-3, with 8 bases that match TRBD1. V gave up 5 bases and J gave up 3 bases; unmatched junction bases: 4. Per the germline V gene, CDR1 is SGHTA and CDR2 is FQGNSA. This CDR3 has 14 amino acids.

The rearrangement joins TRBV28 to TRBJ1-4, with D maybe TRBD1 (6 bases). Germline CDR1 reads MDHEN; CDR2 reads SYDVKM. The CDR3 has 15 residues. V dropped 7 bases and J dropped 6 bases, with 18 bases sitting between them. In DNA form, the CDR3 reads TGTGCCAGCAACAATCCCGGGACAATGTATGAAAAACTGTTTTTT. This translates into CASNNPGTMYEKLFF.

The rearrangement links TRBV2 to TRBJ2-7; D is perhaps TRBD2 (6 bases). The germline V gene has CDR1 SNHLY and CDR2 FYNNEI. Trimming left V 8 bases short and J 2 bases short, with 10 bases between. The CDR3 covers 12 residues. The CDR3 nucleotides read TGTGCCAGCCTTGGGACTCCCTACGAGCAGTACGTC. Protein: CASLGTPYEQYV.

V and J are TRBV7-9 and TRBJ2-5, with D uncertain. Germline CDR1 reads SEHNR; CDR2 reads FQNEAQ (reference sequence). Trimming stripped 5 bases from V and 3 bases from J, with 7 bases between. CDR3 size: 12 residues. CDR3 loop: CASSAAEETQYF. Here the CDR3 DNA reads TGTGCCAGCAGCGCGGCGGAAGAGACCCAGTACTTC.

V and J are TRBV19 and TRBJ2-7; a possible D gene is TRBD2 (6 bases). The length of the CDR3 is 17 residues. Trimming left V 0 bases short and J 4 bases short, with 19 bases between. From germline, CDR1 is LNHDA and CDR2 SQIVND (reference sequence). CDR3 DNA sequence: TGTGCCAGTAGTATAGAATGGGCGGGAACCCCGGGATACGAGCAGTACTTC. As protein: CASSIEWAGTPGYEQYF.

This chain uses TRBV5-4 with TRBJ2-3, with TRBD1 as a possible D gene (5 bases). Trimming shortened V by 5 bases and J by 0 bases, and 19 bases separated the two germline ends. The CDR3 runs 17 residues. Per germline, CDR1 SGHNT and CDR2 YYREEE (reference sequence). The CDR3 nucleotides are TGTGCCAGCAGACGAGACAGCGCACTAACTAGCACAGATACGCAGTATTTT. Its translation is CASRRDSALTSTDTQYF.

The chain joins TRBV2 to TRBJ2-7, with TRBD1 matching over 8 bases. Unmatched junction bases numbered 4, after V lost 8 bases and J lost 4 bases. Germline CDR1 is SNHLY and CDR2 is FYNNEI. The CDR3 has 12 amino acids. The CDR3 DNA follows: TGTGCCAGCGGACAGGGAGCGTACGAGCAGTACTTC. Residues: CASGQGAYEQYF.

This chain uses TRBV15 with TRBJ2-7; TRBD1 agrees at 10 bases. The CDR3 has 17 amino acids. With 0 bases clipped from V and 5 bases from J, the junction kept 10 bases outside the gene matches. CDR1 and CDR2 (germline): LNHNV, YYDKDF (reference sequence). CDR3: CATSRDFGDRGSHEQYV. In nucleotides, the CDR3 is TGTGCCACCAGCAGAGATTTTGGGGACAGGGGTTCTCACGAGCAGTACGTC.

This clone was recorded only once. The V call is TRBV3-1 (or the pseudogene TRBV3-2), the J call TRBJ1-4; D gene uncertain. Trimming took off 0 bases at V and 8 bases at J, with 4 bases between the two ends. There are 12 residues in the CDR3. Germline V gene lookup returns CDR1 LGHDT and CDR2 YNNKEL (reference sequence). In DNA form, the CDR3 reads TGTGCCAGCAGCCAAGAGAGGGAAAAACTGTTTTTT. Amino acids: CASSQEREKLFF.

The CDR3 spells CASSEMLLSGGSTDTQYF. CDR3 nucleotide sequence: TGTGCCAGCAGTGAAATGTTATTAAGCGGGGGGAGCACAGATACGCAGTATTTT. V usage is TRBV6-1 and J usage is TRBJ2-3, with TRBD2 matching over 9 bases. The trim removed 2 bases at V and 0 bases at J, leaving 9 bases unmatched. The germline V gene has CDR1 MNHNS and CDR2 SASEGT. The CDR3 length is 18 residues.

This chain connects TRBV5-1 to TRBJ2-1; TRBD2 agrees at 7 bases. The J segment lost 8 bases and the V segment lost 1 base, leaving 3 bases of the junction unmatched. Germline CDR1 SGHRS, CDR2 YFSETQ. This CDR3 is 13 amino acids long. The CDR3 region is CASSLQGGDEQFF. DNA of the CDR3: TGCGCCAGCAGCTTGCAGGGAGGGGATGAGCAGTTCTTC.

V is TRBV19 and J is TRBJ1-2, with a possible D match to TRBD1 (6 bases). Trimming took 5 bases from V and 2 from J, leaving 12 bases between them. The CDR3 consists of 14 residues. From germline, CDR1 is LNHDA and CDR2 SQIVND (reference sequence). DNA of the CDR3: TGTGCCAGTAGTCAAACTGGACAGAACTATGGCTACACCTTC. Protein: CASSQTGQNYGYTF.

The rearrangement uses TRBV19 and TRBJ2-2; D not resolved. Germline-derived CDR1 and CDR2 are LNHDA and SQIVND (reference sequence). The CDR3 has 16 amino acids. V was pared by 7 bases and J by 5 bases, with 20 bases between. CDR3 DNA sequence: TGTGCCAGTACCGCTTTCGGAGAAGGCTGGACCGGGGAGCTGTTTTTT. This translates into CASTAFGEGWTGELFF.

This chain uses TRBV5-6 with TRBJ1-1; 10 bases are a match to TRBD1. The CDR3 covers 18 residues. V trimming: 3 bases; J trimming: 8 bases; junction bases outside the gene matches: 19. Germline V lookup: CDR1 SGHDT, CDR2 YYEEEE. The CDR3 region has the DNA TGTGCCAGCAGCTCGGGGACAGGGGAAGGTGTTAGGTGGGGCGAAGCTTTCTTT. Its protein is CASSSGTGEGVRWGEAFF.

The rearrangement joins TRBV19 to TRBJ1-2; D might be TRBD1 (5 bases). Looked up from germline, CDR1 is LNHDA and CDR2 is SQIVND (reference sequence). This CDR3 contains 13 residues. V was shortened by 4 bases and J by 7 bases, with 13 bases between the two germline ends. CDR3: CASSTAPRGGYTF. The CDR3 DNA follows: TGTGCCAGTAGTACGGCGCCTAGGGGTGGCTACACCTTC.

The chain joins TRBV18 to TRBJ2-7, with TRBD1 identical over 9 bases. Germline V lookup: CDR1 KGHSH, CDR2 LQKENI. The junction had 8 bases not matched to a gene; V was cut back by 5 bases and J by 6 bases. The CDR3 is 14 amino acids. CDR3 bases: TGTGCCAGCTCATACCGGGACAGGGTTCGCGAGCAGTACGTC. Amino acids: CASSYRDRVREQYV.

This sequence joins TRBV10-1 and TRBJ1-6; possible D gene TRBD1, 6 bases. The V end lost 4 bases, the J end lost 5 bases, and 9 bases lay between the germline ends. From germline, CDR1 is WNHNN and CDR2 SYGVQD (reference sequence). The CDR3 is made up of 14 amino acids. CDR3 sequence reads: CASSAGADNSPLHF. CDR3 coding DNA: TGCGCCAGCAGTGCAGGGGCCGATAATTCACCCCTCCACTTT.

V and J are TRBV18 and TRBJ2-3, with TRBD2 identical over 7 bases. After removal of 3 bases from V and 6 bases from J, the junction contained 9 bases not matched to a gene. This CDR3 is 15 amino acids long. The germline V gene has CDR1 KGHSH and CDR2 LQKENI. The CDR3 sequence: CASSPDRLAADTQYF. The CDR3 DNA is TGTGCCAGCTCACCGGACCGACTAGCTGCGGATACGCAGTATTTT.

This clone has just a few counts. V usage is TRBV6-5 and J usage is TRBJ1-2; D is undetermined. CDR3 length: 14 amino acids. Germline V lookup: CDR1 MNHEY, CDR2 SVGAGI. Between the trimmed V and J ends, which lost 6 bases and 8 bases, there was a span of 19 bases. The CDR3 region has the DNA TGTGCCAGCAGCCGCGGCCAGCAAGAGTGGGGCTACACCTTC. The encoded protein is CASSRGQQEWGYTF.

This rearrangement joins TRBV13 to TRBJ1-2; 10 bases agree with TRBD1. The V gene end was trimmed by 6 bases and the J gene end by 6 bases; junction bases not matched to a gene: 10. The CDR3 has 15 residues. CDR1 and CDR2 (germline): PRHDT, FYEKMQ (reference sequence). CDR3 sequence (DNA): TGTGCCAGCAGACCATCGGGACAGGGGATGGATGGCTACACCTTC. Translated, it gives CASRPSGQGMDGYTF.

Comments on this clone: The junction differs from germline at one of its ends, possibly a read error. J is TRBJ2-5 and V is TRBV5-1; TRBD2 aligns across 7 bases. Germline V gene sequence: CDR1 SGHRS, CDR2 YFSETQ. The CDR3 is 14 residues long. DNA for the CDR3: TGCGCCAGCAGTTTGGTGGCGGGGGAAGAGACCCAGTACTTC. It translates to CASSLVAGEETQYF.